The rows below give T cell receptor beta chains drawn from one sample of a study of T cells after yellow fever vaccination. TCRdb used MiXCR to reprocess the 5' RACE reads, holding one entry per CDR3 protein. The sample lists hundreds of thousands of distinct CDR3 sequences, 18% occurring once. This specimen consisted of PBMCs, obtained before the yellow fever booster vaccination. Every receptor here comes from a man aged 18 to 29 who received the YFV17D yellow fever vaccine. Both conserved end residues are part of each CDR3. D genes are given only for firm matches. The size field is filled for only some rows; it gives once, few, many or a size class.

D: TRBD2; J: TRBJ2-2; V: TRBV9; size: .; DNA: TGTGCCAGCAGCGTGGCCAGCGGGGTTTCTTGGGATGGGCTGTTTTTT; CDR3: CASSVASGVSWDGLFF
D: .; J: TRBJ2-5; V: TRBV5-6; size: .; DNA: TGTGCCAGCAGCTGGGAAGGGGAAGAGACCCAGTACTTC; CDR3: CASSWEGEETQYF
D: TRBD1; J: TRBJ2-5; V: TRBV18; size: .; DNA: TGTGCCAGCTCCTGGACAGGGGTTGAAGAGACCCAGTACTTC; CDR3: CASSWTGVEETQYF
D: .; J: TRBJ2-3; V: TRBV21-1; size: .; DNA: TGTGCCAGCAGCAAAGCGTACCGACAGGGAAAAGATACGCAGTATTTT; CDR3: CASSKAYRQGKDTQYF
D: .; J: TRBJ1-1; V: TRBV6-5; size: .; DNA: TGTGCCAGCAGAACCCAACGGGTTGGCACTGAAGCTTTCTTT; CDR3: CASRTQRVGTEAFF
D: .; J: TRBJ1-1; V: TRBV27; size: .; DNA: TGTGCCAGTTGGGACGGAAACACTGAAGCTTTCTTT; CDR3: CASWDGNTEAFF
D: TRBD2; J: TRBJ2-3; V: TRBV20-1; size: many; DNA: TGCAGTGCTAGAGAACTAGCGGGGGGCATAAGCACAGATACGCAGTATTTT; CDR3: CSARELAGGISTDTQYF
D: .; J: TRBJ1-2; V: TRBV20-1; size: few; DNA: TGCAGTGCTAGAAACCGGACAGTATCTGGCTACACCTTC; CDR3: CSARNRTVSGYTF
D: .; J: TRBJ2-1; V: TRBV20-1; size: .; DNA: TGCAGTGCTTTGGACGGCTATGAGCAGTTCTTC; CDR3: CSALDGYEQFF
D: .; J: TRBJ2-3; V: TRBV7-9; size: .; DNA: TGTGCCAGCAGCTGGACGGAGACTAGCACAGATACGCAGTATTTT; CDR3: CASSWTETSTDTQYF
D: TRBD1; J: TRBJ2-3; V: TRBV4-1; size: .; DNA: TGCGCCAGCAGCGAGGCGACAGGGCGACCCACAGATACGCAGTATTTT; CDR3: CASSEATGRPTDTQYF
D: .; J: TRBJ2-7; V: TRBV11-2; size: few; DNA: TGTGCCAGCAGCGGGGGCTCCTACGAGCAGTACTTC; CDR3: CASSGGSYEQYF
D: .; J: TRBJ2-1; V: TRBV11-2; size: .; DNA: TGTGCCAGCAGCTTAGATGTGGCCCAGACCAACGAGCAGTTCTTC; CDR3: CASSLDVAQTNEQFF
D: .; J: TRBJ2-6; V: TRBV6-2/TRBV6-3; size: many; DNA: TGTGCCAGCTTGGGCAGGAATTCTGGGGCCAACGTCCTGACTTTC; CDR3: CASLGRNSGANVLTF
D: .; J: TRBJ2-4; V: TRBV15; size: few; DNA: TGTGCCACCAGCGATGGGACGGCCAAAAACATTCAGTACTTC; CDR3: CATSDGTAKNIQYF
D: .; J: TRBJ1-3; V: TRBV18; size: .; DNA: TGTGCCAGCTCACCACAGAGCCTCTCTGGAAACACCATATATTTT; CDR3: CASSPQSLSGNTIYF
D: .; J: TRBJ2-3; V: TRBV25-1; size: few; DNA: TGTGCCAGCAGCCCGAGGGGGAAAGATACGCAGTATTTT; CDR3: CASSPRGKDTQYF
D: TRBD1; J: TRBJ2-5; V: TRBV4-3; size: many; DNA: TGCGCCAGCAGCCAAGATCGGCAGGGGGCAGAGACCCAGTACTTC; CDR3: CASSQDRQGAETQYF
D: TRBD1; J: TRBJ1-4; V: TRBV6-5; size: .; DNA: TGTGCCAGCAGTTACTTACAGGGGTCTAATGAAAAACTGTTTTTT; CDR3: CASSYLQGSNEKLFF
D: .; J: TRBJ1-1; V: TRBV6-2/TRBV6-3; size: .; DNA: TGTGCCAGCAGTTACGCAGAGAACACTGAAGCTTTCTTT; CDR3: CASSYAENTEAFF
D: TRBD1; J: TRBJ2-7; V: TRBV4-3; size: few; DNA: TGCGCCAGCAGCCCCGGGTGGGCAGGGGGCTACGAGCAGTACTTC; CDR3: CASSPGWAGGYEQYF
D: .; J: TRBJ2-7; V: TRBV6-5; size: .; DNA: TGTGCCAGCAGTTCCGGGACCCTCAACGAGCAGTACTTC; CDR3: CASSSGTLNEQYF
D: TRBD1; J: TRBJ2-2; V: TRBV28; size: .; DNA: TGTGCCAGCCGACAGGGGGCAACCGGGGAGCTGTTTTTT; CDR3: CASRQGATGELFF
D: .; J: TRBJ2-3; V: TRBV7-2; size: few; DNA: TGTGCCAGCAGCCCCTCCGACCTGGGGACGCAGTATTTT; CDR3: CASSPSDLGTQYF
D: .; J: TRBJ1-5; V: TRBV7-2; size: .; DNA: TGTGCCAGCAGCTTATGGGGTGGTGACAATCAGCCCCAGCATTTT; CDR3: CASSLWGGDNQPQHF
D: .; J: TRBJ1-2; V: TRBV5-1; size: .; DNA: TGCGCCAGCAGGATTGGAGGTCAGGGCAACCCCAAGGCATATGGCTACACCTTC; CDR3: CASRIGGQGNPKAYGYTF
D: TRBD1; J: TRBJ1-5; V: TRBV20-1; size: .; DNA: TGCAGTGCTGCCCGGACAGGGGCTTATAGCAATCAGCCCCAGCATTTT; CDR3: CSAARTGAYSNQPQHF
D: .; J: TRBJ2-7; V: TRBV6-1; size: .; DNA: TGTGCCAGCAGTGGATTACTAGCCGAGCAGTACTTC; CDR3: CASSGLLAEQYF
D: TRBD1; J: TRBJ2-3; V: TRBV7-9; size: few; DNA: TGTGCCAGCAGCCACGGGACAGGAGCCACAGATACGCAGTATTTT; CDR3: CASSHGTGATDTQYF
D: .; J: TRBJ1-5; V: TRBV7-2; size: .; DNA: TGTGCCAGCAGCTTAGGAAGCTGGAGTAGCAATCAGCCCCAGCATTTT; CDR3: CASSLGSWSSNQPQHF
D: TRBD2; J: TRBJ2-1; V: TRBV9; size: .; DNA: TGTGCCAGCAGCTCCCAAGTGCGGGGGGACGTCTTGAATGAGCAGTTCTTC; CDR3: CASSSQVRGDVLNEQFF
D: .; J: TRBJ2-7; V: TRBV16; size: .; DNA: TGTGCCAGCAGCCAATTCTCCGAGCAGTACTTC; CDR3: CASSQFSEQYF
D: .; J: TRBJ2-2; V: TRBV4-2; size: .; DNA: TGTGCCAGCAGCCAAGAATTCAGGGCACGGAGGGAGCTGTTTTTT; CDR3: CASSQEFRARRELFF
D: .; J: TRBJ2-2; V: TRBV12-3/TRBV12-4; size: few; DNA: TGTGCCAGCAGTCCGTACCGGGAGCTGTTTTTT; CDR3: CASSPYRELFF
D: TRBD1; J: TRBJ1-3; V: TRBV7-2; size: few; DNA: TGTGCCAGCAGCTTAGTAGGGGGCCCCTCTGGAAACACCATATATTTT; CDR3: CASSLVGGPSGNTIYF
D: .; J: TRBJ2-7; V: TRBV20-1; size: many; DNA: TGCAGTGCCAGGAGAGGCCTGAACGAGCAGTACTTC; CDR3: CSARRGLNEQYF
D: TRBD1; J: TRBJ1-2; V: TRBV11-2; size: many; DNA: TGTGCCAGCAGCTTGACAGGGAGCTATGGCTACACCTTC; CDR3: CASSLTGSYGYTF
D: .; J: TRBJ2-2; V: TRBV7-2; size: few; DNA: TGTGCCAGCAGCTGGGACCTTAACACCGGGGAGCTGTTTTTT; CDR3: CASSWDLNTGELFF
D: .; J: TRBJ1-1; V: TRBV28; size: .; DNA: TGTGCCAGCAGTTTAAGTCAGGGTCCCACTGAAGCTTTCTTT; CDR3: CASSLSQGPTEAFF
D: .; J: TRBJ2-4; V: TRBV9; size: few; DNA: TGTGCCAGCAGCGTATACGGCGCCGAGGGGGACATTCAGTACTTC; CDR3: CASSVYGAEGDIQYF
D: .; J: TRBJ1-2; V: TRBV18; size: .; DNA: TGTGCCAGCTCACCAGAGGGTTCTCCCTATGGCTACACCTTC; CDR3: CASSPEGSPYGYTF
D: .; J: TRBJ1-6; V: TRBV5-1; size: .; DNA: TGCGCCAGCAGCTTGGGGCAGCAAAATTCACCCCTCCACTTT; CDR3: CASSLGQQNSPLHF
D: .; J: TRBJ2-2; V: TRBV5-1; size: .; DNA: TGCGCCAGCAGCTTGGCCCTTAGTGGGCTCACCGGGGAGCTGTTTTTT; CDR3: CASSLALSGLTGELFF
D: .; J: TRBJ1-5; V: TRBV14; size: few; DNA: TGTGCCAGCAGCCAGTGGGATCAGCCCCAGCATTTT; CDR3: CASSQWDQPQHF
D: TRBD1; J: TRBJ1-4; V: TRBV5-1; size: .; DNA: TGCGCCAGCAGCTTGGCCCGCGGGACAGGGCCTAATGAAAAACTGTTTTTT; CDR3: CASSLARGTGPNEKLFF
D: .; J: TRBJ2-2; V: TRBV7-9; size: few; DNA: TGTGCCAGCAGCGGGTTTGTACTTTTGGTCCCGAACACCGGGGAGCTGTTTTTT; CDR3: CASSGFVLLVPNTGELFF
D: .; J: TRBJ2-7; V: TRBV5-6; size: few; DNA: TGTGCCAGCAGCTTGAACGACGAGCAGTACTTC; CDR3: CASSLNDEQYF
D: .; J: TRBJ2-1; V: TRBV4-3; size: many; DNA: TGCGCCAGCAGCCAAAGGACGACCCTTCATGAGCAGTTCTTC; CDR3: CASSQRTTLHEQFF
D: .; J: TRBJ2-2; V: TRBV14; size: .; DNA: TGTGCCAGCAGCCAAGGACAAACGAACACCGGGGAGCTGTTTTTT; CDR3: CASSQGQTNTGELFF
D: .; J: TRBJ1-2; V: TRBV10-3; size: .; DNA: TGTGCCATCCACCACTCGAATCGAGACGGCTATGGCTACACCTTC; CDR3: CAIHHSNRDGYGYTF
D: TRBD1; J: TRBJ2-4; V: TRBV3-1; size: few; DNA: TGTGCCAGCAGCCAAGTTTCCGACAGGGGGAACATTCAGTACTTC; CDR3: CASSQVSDRGNIQYF
D: .; J: TRBJ2-1; V: TRBV15; size: few; DNA: TGTGCCACCAGCAGAGACAGAGGGGACCCCGGGCGATCCAATGAGCAGTTCTTC; CDR3: CATSRDRGDPGRSNEQFF
D: .; J: TRBJ1-2; V: TRBV20-1; size: .; DNA: TGCAGTGCTAGATTGGTGGGATTGGGCCTAAACTATGGCTACACCTTC; CDR3: CSARLVGLGLNYGYTF
D: TRBD2; J: TRBJ2-7; V: TRBV5-1; size: few; DNA: TGCGCCAGCAGCAGGGCCGGGCTAGCGGGGGAAGTCTCCTACGAGCAGTACTTC; CDR3: CASSRAGLAGEVSYEQYF
D: .; J: TRBJ2-3; V: TRBV10-3; size: .; DNA: TGTGCCTCCCAAGGGAGTACGCAGTATTTT; CDR3: CASQGSTQYF
D: TRBD1; J: TRBJ1-2; V: TRBV7-2; size: .; DNA: TGTGCCAGCAGCTTAAGTGGGAAGGGGGCCGGGGGCTACACCTTC; CDR3: CASSLSGKGAGGYTF